This is a list of T cell receptor beta chains from one sample in a study of radiotherapy plus CTLA-4 blockade in lung cancer. TCRdb's table, derived via immunoSEQ multiplex PCR, lists solely in-frame clones and lacks some. The sample carries approximately 85,000 clones, approximately 83% recorded once. The specimen comprised peripheral blood, sampled from a patient treated with radiotherapy plus ipilimumab. The receptors shown here come from a human donor with non-small cell lung cancer that progressed on radiotherapy plus ipilimumab. Both conserved end residues are part of each CDR3. The order of the fields is clone size, V gene, D gene, J gene, CDR3 DNA, CDR3 protein. A D gene is named only where the DNA matches it firmly. The size entry is marked missing in some rows and otherwise reads once, few, many or a size class.

-	TRBV19	-	TRBJ1-2	TGTGCCAGTAGTATACCGGGAACAGGGCCTTATGGCTACACCTTC	CASSIPGTGPYGYTF
-	TRBV4-2	TRBD2	TRBJ2-5	TGTGCCAGCAGCCAAGTAACTAGCGGGGGGATCGCAGAGACCCAGTACTTC	CASSQVTSGGIAETQYF
-	TRBV7-2	-	TRBJ2-2	TGTGCCAGCAGCTTAAAACAGGGATACGCCGGGGAGCTGTTTTTT	CASSLKQGYAGELFF
-	TRBV7-3	-	TRBJ1-4	TGTGCCAGCAGCTCAAATCTAGGGGCCCCGGCTAATGAAAAACTGTTTTTT	CASSSNLGAPANEKLFF
-	TRBV20-1	-	TRBJ1-1	TGCAGTGCTATCCCCTACACTGAAGCTTTCTTT	CSAIPYTEAFF
-	TRBV5-1	-	TRBJ2-5	TGCGCCAGCAGCTTGGGGGATCCCGGCCTCTGGGAGACCCAGTACTTC	CASSLGDPGLWETQYF
-	TRBV2	-	TRBJ1-1	TGTGCCAGCAGTTTGTGGCAGAACACTGAAGCTTTCTTT	CASSLWQNTEAFF
-	TRBV19	TRBD2	TRBJ2-2	TGTGCCAGTAGTGACCTCGGGACTATCGGAGGGGAGCTGTTTTTT	CASSDLGTIGGELFF
-	TRBV7-9	TRBD1	TRBJ2-7	TGTGCCAGCAGCTTCGGACAGGCCCGCTACGAGCAGTACTTC	CASSFGQARYEQYF
-	TRBV4-2	TRBD1	TRBJ1-2	TGTGCCAGCAGCCAAGCACTCCGGGACAGGGTTTATGGCTACACCTTC	CASSQALRDRVYGYTF
once	TRBV18	TRBD2	TRBJ2-3	TGTGCCAGCTCACCAATTGTGCTAGCGGGGAACACAGATACGCAGTATTTT	CASSPIVLAGNTDTQYF
-	TRBV11-2	-	TRBJ1-3	TGTGCCAGCAGCCTCCGGGACGTCGTCCTCCCCGCACCCATATATTTT	CASSLRDVVLPAPIYF
-	TRBV25-1	-	TRBJ1-2	TGTGCCAGCAGTGGCTTCAATCGAGGAGATGGCTACACCTTC	CASSGFNRGDGYTF
-	TRBV2	TRBD1	TRBJ1-1	TGTGCCAGCAACGACCTCCCGGGACAGGGGGAGGCTTTCTTT	CASNDLPGQGEAFF
-	TRBV19	-	TRBJ1-1	TGTGCCAGTAGTTATGTGGGGATGAACACTGAAGCTTTCTTT	CASSYVGMNTEAFF
-	TRBV19	-	TRBJ1-1	TGTGCCAGTAGTTTTTATACAGGATTCACTGAAGCTTTCTTT	CASSFYTGFTEAFF
once	TRBV19	-	TRBJ1-5	TGTGCCAGTATCAGGGACGGTAGCAATCAGCCCCAGCATTTT	CASIRDGSNQPQHF
-	TRBV2	-	TRBJ1-4	TGTGCCAGCACCCTCATGGGGGCCTCGGAAAAACTGTTTTTT	CASTLMGASEKLFF
-	TRBV6-5	-	TRBJ2-7	TGTGCCAGCAGTTCCACTAAGGAGCAGTACTTC	CASSSTKEQYF
-	TRBV4-3	-	TRBJ1-1	TGCGCCAGCAGCCAAGAGATGCGGGGAAGTGGTTTCTTT	CASSQEMRGSGFF
-	TRBV9	TRBD2	TRBJ2-7	TGTGCCAGCAGCGTAGGGCTAGCGGGATGGATCCACGAGCAGTACTTC	CASSVGLAGWIHEQYF
-	TRBV7-9	TRBD2	TRBJ2-7	TGTGCCAGCAGCCCTACCATGTATGGAGCGGGGGGGCATGAGCAGTACTTC	CASSPTMYGAGGHEQYF
-	TRBV7-8	-	TRBJ2-7	TGTGCCAGCAGCTACAGGCCTCACAGCTCCTACGAGCAGTACTTC	CASSYRPHSSYEQYF
few	TRBV4-3	-	TRBJ2-2	TGCGCCAGCAGCCAAGATTCCCTCGGGGAGCTGTTTTTT	CASSQDSLGELFF
-	TRBV6-5	-	TRBJ2-2	TGTGCCAGCAGTGGCGGCTTTTTTGACGGGGAGCTGTTTTTT	CASSGGFFDGELFF
-	TRBV19	-	TRBJ2-3	TGTGCCAGTAGTGGGGGGAAGCAAGATACGCAGTATTTT	CASSGGKQDTQYF
-	TRBV7-9	-	TRBJ2-3	TGTGCCAGCAGCTTAGTACAGGGCACAGATACGCAGTATTTT	CASSLVQGTDTQYF
-	TRBV2	TRBD1	TRBJ1-1	TGTGCCAGAGACAGGGGATTGGGTTCTACTGAAGCTTTCTTT	CARDRGLGSTEAFF
-	TRBV7-9	-	TRBJ1-1	TGTGCCAGCAGCCCTCCCACTCTGAACACTGAAGCTTTCTTT	CASSPPTLNTEAFF
-	TRBV27	TRBD2	TRBJ2-1	TGTGCCAGCAGTTTGGGGGCGGGGGGGCCCTATGAGCAGTTCTTC	CASSLGAGGPYEQFF
few	TRBV18	-	TRBJ2-2	TGTGCCAGCTCACCACTACAATGGGACGGGGAGCTGTTTTTT	CASSPLQWDGELFF
few	TRBV7-2	TRBD1	TRBJ1-3	TGTGCCAGCAGCTCACACATGACAGGGTTGCGCTCTGGAAACACCATATATTTT	CASSSHMTGLRSGNTIYF
-	TRBV9	-	TRBJ1-3	TGTGCCAGCAGCGTATTGAACGGAAACACCATATATTTT	CASSVLNGNTIYF
-	TRBV28	-	TRBJ1-1	TGTGCCAGCAGTTCACGGGTTGTCACTGAAGCTTTCTTT	CASSSRVVTEAFF
-	TRBV2	-	TRBJ1-5	TGTGCCAGCAGTCAACCCGATCAGCCCCAGCATTTT	CASSQPDQPQHF
-	TRBV5-8	TRBD1	TRBJ1-1	TGTGCCAGCAGCCCCCTGGGGACAGCGAACACTGAAGCTTTCTTT	CASSPLGTANTEAFF
-	TRBV7-2	-	TRBJ1-5	TGTGCCAGCAGCTTAGGGGCCCTGGTGGTACAGCCCCAGCATTTT	CASSLGALVVQPQHF
-	TRBV5-6	-	TRBJ2-5	TGTGCCAGCACCCACGACAGAGAAGAGACCCAGTACTTC	CASTHDREETQYF
-	TRBV5-1	TRBD2	TRBJ2-7	TGCGCCAGCAGCTTAGGGAGGGTAGGGGTCGACGAGCAGTACTTC	CASSLGRVGVDEQYF
-	TRBV6-5	-	TRBJ2-7	TGTGCCAGCAGTGTAGGGTACGAGCAGTACTTC	CASSVGYEQYF
-	TRBV7-9	TRBD1	TRBJ1-6	TGTGCCAGCAGGAGACAGGGTAATTCACCCCTCCACTTT	CASRRQGNSPLHF
-	TRBV25-1	-	TRBJ1-5	TGTGCCAGCAGTGGTAAGGGCTATCAGCCCCAGCATTTT	CASSGKGYQPQHF
-	TRBV7-3	-	TRBJ2-1	TGTGCCAGCAGCCCTTCCCGGACGACGAATGAGCAGTTCTTC	CASSPSRTTNEQFF
-	TRBV5-1	-	TRBJ2-3	TGCGCCAGCAGCTTGGAGGGGGGAGATACGCAGTATTTT	CASSLEGGDTQYF
few	TRBV10-3	TRBD1	TRBJ1-2	TGTGCCATCAGTGAGTCCTTAGTACGGGACAGGGGGTCAGGTGGCTACACCTTC	CAISESLVRDRGSGGYTF
-	TRBV2	-	TRBJ1-4	TGTGCCAGCAGTAGAGGGGATCGCGAAAAACTGTTTTTT	CASSRGDREKLFF
-	TRBV6-5	TRBD2	TRBJ2-5	TGTGCCAGCAGTTACTTGAGATCTAGCGGTGAGACCCAGTACTTC	CASSYLRSSGETQYF
-	TRBV5-1	TRBD2	TRBJ2-5	TGCGCCAGCAGCTTGGCGGGCGGGAGCAATCAAGAGACCCAGTACTTC	CASSLAGGSNQETQYF
-	TRBV6-1	-	TRBJ1-5	TGTGCCAGCACAGATCGGAGGAATCAGCCCCAGCATTTT	CASTDRRNQPQHF
-	TRBV7-8	-	TRBJ1-4	TGTGCCAGCAGCCAGTGGGAGAGTGAAAAACTGTTTTTT	CASSQWESEKLFF
-	TRBV10-3	-	TRBJ1-1	TGTGCCATCAGTGAGGGGTGGGACACTGAAGCTTTCTTT	CAISEGWDTEAFF
-	TRBV7-2	-	TRBJ1-1	TGTGCCAGCAGCTTCGGGGTGGAGGCTGAAGCTTTCTTT	CASSFGVEAEAFF
few	TRBV27	TRBD1	TRBJ2-7	TGTGCCAGCAGGCTAAGGGACAGGGCGCGGGAGCAGTACTTC	CASRLRDRAREQYF
-	TRBV7-7	-	TRBJ1-4	TGTGCTAGCAGCTTTAGACAGGATGAAAAACTGTTTTTT	CASSFRQDEKLFF